The clone carrying this T cell receptor beta chain was observed a few times. The data were obtained in a study of T-cell memory formation after mild COVID-19. Each CDR3 protein is one row after TCRdb ran MiXCR on the 5' RACE reads. In the table there are approximately 430,000 distinct CDR3 sequences, more than 20% of which are singletons. The TCR comes from an adult woman who had mild COVID-19 (a few samples of this study predate the infection). Cell type and time point are not known. The sequencing sample was made of PBMCs or a T cell subset sorted from them (not recorded which).

The CDR3 nucleotides read TGTGCCAGTAGTATCGAACTGCGCCCTCTCGACGAGCAGTACTTC. This encodes CASSIELRPLDEQYF. The chain joins TRBV19 to TRBJ2-7; no definite D call. V was shortened by 3 bases and J by 5 bases, with 17 bases between the two germline ends. Germline assignment: CDR1 LNHDA and CDR2 SQIVND (reference sequence). The CDR3 runs to 15 residues.